This T cell receptor (beta chain) is drawn from a study of PD-1 blockade in classical Hodgkin lymphoma. Study outcomes and limitations: CD4+ TCR diversity, unlike CD8+, rose significantly by C4D1. No one has yet defined what causes the repertoire differences, which may be disease activity or prior therapy.

The ends were cut back, 6 bases at V and 0 bases at J, with 13 bases in the middle. Germline CDR1 reads SGHNT; CDR2 reads YYREEE (reference sequence). The CDR3 runs to 15 residues. This clone was seen a single time. Its antigen is as yet unknown. Time point in this sample: cycle 4 day 1 (C4D1), after five to seven weeks of nivolumab. Every patient relapsed after autologous stem cell transplantation, and brentuximab vedotin exposure varied. Clones were sequenced by immunoSEQ multiplex PCR, and TCRdb holds only the in-frame ones, with some missing. Of some 93,000 clones in the sample, about 77% were seen once.

Source: peripheral blood mononuclear cells (PBMCs), taken before the fourth cycle of nivolumab. The chain combines TRBV5-4 with TRBJ1-3; D is perhaps TRBD1 (6 bases). The sequence was obtained from a human donor with classical Hodgkin lymphoma. In DNA, the CDR3 is TGTGCCAGCAAAGAAGACAGGCTCTCTGGAAACACCATATATTTT. Translating it yields CASKEDRLSGNTIYF.